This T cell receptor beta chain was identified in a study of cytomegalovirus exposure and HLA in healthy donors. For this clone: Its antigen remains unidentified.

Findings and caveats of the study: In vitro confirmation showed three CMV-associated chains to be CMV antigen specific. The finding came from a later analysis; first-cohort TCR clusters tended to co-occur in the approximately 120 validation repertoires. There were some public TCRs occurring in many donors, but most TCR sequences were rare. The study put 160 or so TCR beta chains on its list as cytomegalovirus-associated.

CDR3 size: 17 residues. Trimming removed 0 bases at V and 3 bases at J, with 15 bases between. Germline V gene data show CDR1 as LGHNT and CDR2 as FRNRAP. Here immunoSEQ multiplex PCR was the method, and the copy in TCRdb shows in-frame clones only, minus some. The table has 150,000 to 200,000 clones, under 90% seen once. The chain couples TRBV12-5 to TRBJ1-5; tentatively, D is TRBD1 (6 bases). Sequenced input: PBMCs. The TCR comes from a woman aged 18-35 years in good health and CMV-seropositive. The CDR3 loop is CASGLVSVGQNNQPQHF. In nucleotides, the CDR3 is TGTGCTAGTGGTTTGGTAAGTGTTGGACAGAACAATCAGCCCCAGCATTTT.